This TCR beta chain was captured in a study of blood T cell repertoires in COVID-19. Study in general: Some COVID-19 samples were acute and others convalescent; all came from the United States, Italy and Spain. The analysed material was cDNA or gDNA that came from T cells, B-cell-depleted T cells, or PBMCs.

Per the study methods: The authors estimated nucleated cell counts from reference gene primer amplification. Data came from immunoSEQ multiplex PCR; TCRdb stores just in-frame clones and leaves some out. That table gives V, J and clone size, and the DNA gave D and trimming. This sample has about 85,000 clones, with about 91% found just once. Sequencing was done on a sample of peripheral blood. This receptor was obtained from a woman of 80 years or more with acute or convalescent COVID-19.

DNA for the CDR3: TGTGCCCGGGAGGGTCAGCCCCAGCATTTT. Protein: CAREGQPQHF. The V call is TRBV27, the J call TRBJ1-5; D uncertain. V gave up 11 bases and J gave up 6 bases, with 8 bases separating them. The CDR3 spans 10 residues. Germline loops: CDR1 MNHEY, CDR2 SMNVEV (reference sequence).